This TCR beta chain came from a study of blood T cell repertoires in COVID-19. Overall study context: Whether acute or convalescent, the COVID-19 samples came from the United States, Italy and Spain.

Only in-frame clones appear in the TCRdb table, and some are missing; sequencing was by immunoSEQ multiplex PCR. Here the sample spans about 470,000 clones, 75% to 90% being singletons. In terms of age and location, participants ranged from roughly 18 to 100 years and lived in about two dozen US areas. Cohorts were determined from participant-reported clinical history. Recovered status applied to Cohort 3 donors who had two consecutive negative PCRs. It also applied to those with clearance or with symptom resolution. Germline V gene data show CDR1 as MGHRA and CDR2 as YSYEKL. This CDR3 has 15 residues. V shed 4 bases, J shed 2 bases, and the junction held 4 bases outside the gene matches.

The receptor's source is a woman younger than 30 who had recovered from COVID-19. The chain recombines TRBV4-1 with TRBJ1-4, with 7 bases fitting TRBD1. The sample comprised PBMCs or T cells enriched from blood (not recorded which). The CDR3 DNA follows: TGCGCCAGCAGCCTCCTACAGGGGACTAATGAAAAACTGTTTTTT. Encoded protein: CASSLLQGTNEKLFF.